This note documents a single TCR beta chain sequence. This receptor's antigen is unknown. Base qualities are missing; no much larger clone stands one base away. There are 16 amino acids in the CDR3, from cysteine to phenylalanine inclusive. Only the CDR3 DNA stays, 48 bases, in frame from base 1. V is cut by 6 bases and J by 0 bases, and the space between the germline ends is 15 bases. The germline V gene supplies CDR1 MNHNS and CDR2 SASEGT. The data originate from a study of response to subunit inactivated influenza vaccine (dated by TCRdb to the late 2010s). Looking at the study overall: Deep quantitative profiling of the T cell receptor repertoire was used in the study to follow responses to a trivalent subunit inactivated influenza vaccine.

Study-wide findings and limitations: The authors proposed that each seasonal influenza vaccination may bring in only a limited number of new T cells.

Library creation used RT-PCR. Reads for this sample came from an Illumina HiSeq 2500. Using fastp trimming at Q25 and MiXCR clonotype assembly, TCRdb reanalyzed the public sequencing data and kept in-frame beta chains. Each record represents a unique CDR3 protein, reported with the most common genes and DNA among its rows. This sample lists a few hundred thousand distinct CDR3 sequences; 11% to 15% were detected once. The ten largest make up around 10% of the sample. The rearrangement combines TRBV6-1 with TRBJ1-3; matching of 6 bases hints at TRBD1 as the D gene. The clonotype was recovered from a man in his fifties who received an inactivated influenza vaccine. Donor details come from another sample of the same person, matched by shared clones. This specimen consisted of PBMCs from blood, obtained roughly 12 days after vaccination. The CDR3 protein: CASRHRAQLSGNTIYF. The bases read TGTGCCAGCAGACACAGGGCCCAACTCTCTGGAAACACCATATATTTT.